The present TCR beta chain was sequenced within a study of vaccination and CD4 T cells after COVID-19. Treatment of the sample: approximately 9-day PBMC culture with coronavirus spike peptide pools or control peptides (ViraFEST assay). Ahead of the COVID-19 pandemic (2011-2018), the CD4+ T cells of the unexposed donor were collected. Expansion of antigen-specific T cells with peptide pools by ViraFEST preceded sequencing of TCRs. At the Johns Hopkins FTIC core, DNA taken from cultured CD4+ T cells was sequenced by way of the Oncomine TCR Beta short-read assay. Scientists extracted genomic DNA from CD4+ T cells grown in culture. A single record per CDR3 protein comes from TCRdb applying MiXCR to the PCR reads. The profile shows more than 2,000 distinct CDR3 sequences, approximately 25% of them singletons. To note about this clonotype: What it recognizes is unknown.

Germline V lookup: CDR1 SGHDT, CDR2 YYEEEE. The V and J ends lost 1 base and 2 bases respectively, with 11 bases between them. There are 15 residues in the CDR3. V is TRBV5-6 and J is TRBJ2-3, with unresolved D. This clonotype was obtained from a human donor in good health. The sequenced material came from CD4+ T cells from blood, cultured in vitro. The CDR3 is CASSLKHILTDTQYF. Written as DNA, the CDR3 is TGTGCCAGCAGCTTGAAGCATATCCTCACAGATACGCAGTATTTT.